The present TCR beta chain was sequenced within a study of healthy donors' naive CD4 and CD8 T cells. Study details: A new alpha primer set targeted every functional IMGT alpha variant. Study results and limitations: Reportedly, most V and J gene segments showed naive CD4+ versus CD8+ bias. CDR3 charge plus V and J genes appeared to account for about an eighth of CD4/CD8 variance.

Note on this clonotype: As yet, its antigen is unknown.

Germline V gene data show CDR1 as MNHEY and CDR2 as SVGEGT. The CDR3 covers 13 residues. Losses at the gene ends were 11 bases for V and 2 bases for J; bases not matched to a gene: 8. TCR libraries were built from about 500 ng of total RNA by linear amplification. From the reads, TCRdb called clonotypes with MiXCR, one entry per CDR3 protein. The profile shows 150,000 to 200,000 distinct CDR3 sequences, around 70% of them singletons. The receptor's source is a pool of human donors in good health; the sample pools cells from several healthy donors. Sequenced input: naive CD4+ and CD8+ T cells sorted from blood, pooled from several donors. The V and J genes are TRBV6-2 or TRBV6-3 and TRBJ2-5, with 7 bases identical to TRBD1. The CDR3 nucleotides read TGTGCCGGCCATAGGACAGGACAAGAGACCCAGTACTTC. Protein sequence: CAGHRTGQETQYF.